This entry lists 6 T cell receptor beta chains sequenced from one sample in a study of tumor-infiltrating lymphocytes in localized non-small cell lung cancer. The method was immunoSEQ multiplex PCR; TCRdb's version includes in-frame clones alone and lacks a portion of them. Here the sample spans more than 9,500 clones, roughly 80% being singletons. The sample comprised uninvolved lung tissue not adjacent to the tumor. Receptors originate from a human donor with non-small cell lung cancer.

This chain connects TRBV29-1 to TRBJ1-1; D perhaps matches TRBD1 (5 bases). This CDR3 has 14 residues. Looked up from germline, CDR1 is SQVTM and CDR2 is ANQGSEA. The V and J ends lost 5 bases and 4 bases respectively, with 17 bases between them. CDR3 amino acids: CSVIVGQGSTEAFF. CDR3 nucleotides: TGCAGCGTTATTGTTGGTCAGGGCAGCACTGAAGCTTTCTTT.

The chain links TRBV14 to TRBJ1-5; no definite D call. CDR1 is SGHDN and CDR2 is FVKESK in the germline V gene. The CDR3 extends over 14 amino acids. V was trimmed by 4 bases and J by 5 bases, leaving 12 bases between them. In DNA form, the CDR3 reads TGTGCCAGCAGCCGGCTTGAGCCATATCAGCCCCAGCATTTT. Protein sequence: CASSRLEPYQPQHF.

The chain links TRBV9 to TRBJ2-1; D ambiguous. V lost 0 bases, J lost 1 base, and 14 bases lay in between. CDR1 is SGDLS, CDR2 YYNGEE, per germline. The CDR3 covers 17 residues. CDR3 sequence (DNA): TGTGCCAGCAGCGTAGAGGCACCGCCTTTATCCTACAATGAGCAGTTCTTC. As protein: CASSVEAPPLSYNEQFF.

The chain links TRBV28 to TRBJ1-4; D possibly corresponds to TRBD1 (6 bases). The CDR3 runs 15 residues. Germline V CDR1 and CDR2: MDHEN, SYDVKM. V lost 5 bases, J lost 7 bases, and 17 bases lay in between. The CDR3 spells CASSLPQGESEKLFF. The CDR3 coding sequence is TGTGCCAGCAGTCTACCACAGGGCGAATCTGAAAAACTGTTTTTT.

The chain has TRBV9 and TRBJ1-1; D is possibly TRBD1 (6 bases). Germline loops: CDR1 SGDLS, CDR2 YYNGEE. The V and J ends lost 4 bases and 2 bases respectively, with 18 bases between them. The CDR3 has 16 residues. The CDR3 DNA sequence: TGTGCCAGCAGCCCGTCCCCAGGGGCCTCCAACACTGAAGCTTTCTTT. This gives the protein CASSPSPGASNTEAFF. The full variable domain, completed using reference TRBV9 and TRBJ1-1, is DSGVTQTPKHLITATGQRVTLRCSPRSGDLSVYWYQQSLDQGLQFLIQYYNGEERAKGNILERFSAQQFPDLHSELNLSSLELGDSALYFCASSPSPGASNTEAFFGQGTRLTVV.

V gene TRBV6-1 combines with J gene TRBJ1-5; 9 bases agree with TRBD1. Trimming cost V 10 bases and J 6 bases; bases outside gene matches: 7. This CDR3 spans 13 amino acids. The germline CDR1 and CDR2 sequences are MNHNS and SASEGT. This CDR3 is CATRDRAGQPQHF. The CDR3, as DNA: TGTGCCACCCGGGACAGGGCAGGTCAGCCCCAGCATTTT.